The 17 T cell receptor beta chains in this list originate from one sample, sequenced in a study of immune characterization of retroperitoneal liposarcoma. TCRdb passed the PCR reads through MiXCR, listing each CDR3 protein once. Of 10,000 to 11,000 distinct CDR3 sequences in the sample, roughly 28% were seen once. Sequencing was performed on blood. These receptors all come from a male donor with retroperitoneal liposarcoma.

The rearrangement uses TRBV6-1 and TRBJ2-5; 9 bases line up with TRBD2. Germline V gene lookup returns CDR1 MNHNS and CDR2 SASEGT. V shed 7 bases and J 6 bases; nucleotides not matched to a gene: 15. This CDR3 is built from 16 residues. In DNA, the CDR3 is TGTGCCAGCACCATTATTAGCGGGAGTGGCGGACAGACCCAGTACTTC. This encodes CASTIISGSGGQTQYF.

The chain recombines TRBV7-2 with TRBJ2-1; 9 nucleotides line up with TRBD2. Germline lookup yields CDR1 SGHTA and CDR2 FQGNSA. V dropped 3 bases and J dropped 10; count of bases not matched to a gene: 10. This CDR3 has 15 amino acids. The CDR3 DNA is TGTGCCAGCAGCTTCGTAGCGGGAGAGTGGTACGAGCAGTTCTTC. Protein sequence: CASSFVAGEWYEQFF.

About this clonotype: A read error may be the cause here, since a much bigger clone is one base away. This chain uses TRBV4-1 with TRBJ2-4; D possibly corresponds to TRBD1 (5 bases). The CDR3 spans 11 residues. V lost 6 bases to trimming and J lost 13 bases, with 13 bases between them. Germline assignment: CDR1 MGHRA and CDR2 YSYEKL. CDR3 DNA sequence: TGCGCCAGCAGGTCAGGGTTTGAGCAGTACTTC. Its translation: CASRSGFEQYF.

The chain links TRBV6-5 to TRBJ2-2; the match to TRBD1 covers 10 bases. V lost 6 bases to trimming and J lost 0 bases; unmatched junction nucleotides: 7. There are 17 residues in the CDR3. The V gene's germline CDR1 is MNHEY and CDR2 SVGAGI. CDR3 sequence (DNA): TGTGCCAGCAGCGCGACAGGGGGCTATGCGAACACCGGGGAGCTGTTTTTT. Protein product: CASSATGGYANTGELFF.

The chain links TRBV12-3 or TRBV12-4 to TRBJ2-3; TRBD2 agrees at 8 bases. The CDR3 sequence is 14 residues long. After removal of 6 bases from V and 0 bases from J, the junction contained 2 bases not matched to a gene. In DNA, the CDR3 is TGTGCCAGCAGCCTAGCGGGTAGCACAGATACGCAGTATTTT. This codes for CASSLAGSTDTQYF.

The rearrangement uses TRBV6-1 and TRBJ2-1, with TRBD2 identical over 12 bases. The CDR3 has 13 amino acids. CDR1 and CDR2 from the germline V gene are MNHNS and SASEGT. The V segment lost 6 bases and the J segment 10 bases; nucleotides outside the gene matches: 4. CDR3 protein: CASRTSGSGEQFF. The DNA of the CDR3 is TGTGCCAGCAGGACTAGCGGGAGTGGCGAGCAGTTCTTC.

In its sample, this clonotype was seen a few times. This sequence joins TRBV4-1 and TRBJ1-6, with D unresolved. V was trimmed by 0 bases and J by 0 bases, leaving 15 bases between them. Per germline, CDR1 MGHRA and CDR2 YSYEKL. CDR3 length: 19 amino acids. CDR3 in DNA: TGCGCCAGCAGCCAAGATGAGGCCAGTACGAGCTCCTATAATTCACCCCTCCACTTT. Its translation is CASSQDEASTSSYNSPLHF.

The chain employs TRBV11-2 and TRBJ2-5, with D possibly TRBD2 on 5 matching bases. The germline CDR1 and CDR2 sequences are SGHAT and FQNNGV. This CDR3 region has 11 residues. Trimming cost V 1 base and J 9 bases, with 6 bases left between them. For the CDR3, the DNA is TGTGCCAGCAGCTTAGGGGGAGCCCAGTACTTC. Translating it yields CASSLGGAQYF.

This clonotype was detected only a few times. CDR3 protein: CASSEGTGVYYEQYV. In DNA, the CDR3 is TGTGCCAGCAGTGAAGGGACAGGAGTATACTACGAGCAGTACGTC. This chain uses TRBV6-1 with TRBJ2-1, with 7 bases identical to TRBD1. The J call is doubtful: the DNA matches TRBJ2-7 better. The germline gives CDR1 MNHNS, CDR2 SASEGT. This CDR3 has 15 residues.

This clonotype was counted only a few times. The rearrangement uses TRBV12-3 or TRBV12-4 and TRBJ1-2; D remains ambiguous. The CDR3 spans 14 residues. The V end was cut by 7 bases, the J end by 0 bases, with 12 bases between. CDR3 sequence: CASTETSSNYGYTF. CDR3 coding DNA: TGTGCCAGCACCGAAACTAGTTCTAACTATGGCTACACCTTC.

The gene calls are TRBV7-6 and TRBJ1-6; perhaps TRBD1 as D (6 bases). The CDR3 extends over 16 amino acids. The germline V and J ends were trimmed by 2 bases and 7 bases, with 15 bases remaining between them. Germline CDR1 SGHVS, CDR2 FNYEAQ. The CDR3 DNA sequence: TGTGCCAGCAGCTTAAATTATGCAGGGGCAAATTCACCCCTCCACTTT. This translates into CASSLNYAGANSPLHF.

This clonotype was counted a few times. The chain is built from TRBV5-1 and TRBJ2-6, with D uncertain. There are 16 residues in the CDR3. The V end lost 4 bases, the J end lost 1 base, and 12 bases lay between the germline ends. Per germline, CDR1 SGHRS and CDR2 YFSETQ. The CDR3 protein is CASSAKGFSGANVLTF. The CDR3 region has the DNA TGCGCCAGCAGCGCGAAAGGGTTTTCTGGGGCCAACGTCCTGACTTTC.

By share of the sample, this clonotype is large. The gene calls are TRBV6-1 and TRBJ2-2, with D maybe TRBD1 (5 bases). Looked up from germline, CDR1 is MNHNS and CDR2 is SASEGT. The V end lost 7 bases, the J end lost 0 bases, and 6 bases lay between the germline ends. CDR3 length equals 13 residues. CDR3 sequence (DNA): TGTGCCAGCAAGGGGTCGAACACCGGGGAGCTGTTTTTT. It encodes CASKGSNTGELFF.

There are a few counts of this clonotype. J is TRBJ1-2 and V is TRBV4-1; the D gene is possibly TRBD1 (5 bases). Germline CDR1 reads MGHRA; CDR2 reads YSYEKL. Trimming shortened V by 1 base and J by 7 bases, and 13 bases separated the two germline ends. This CDR3 has 14 residues. The CDR3 region has the DNA TGCGCCAGCAGCCAAGCCGGGACGGATTCTGGCTACACCTTC. This translates into CASSQAGTDSGYTF.

This clonotype appeared a few times. V and J are TRBV12-5 and TRBJ2-1; D tentatively fits TRBD1 or TRBD2 (7 bases each). The V end lost 4 bases, the J end lost 3 bases, and 16 bases lay between the germline ends. CDR3 size: 16 residues. In germline, CDR1 is LGHNT, CDR2 FRNRAP. Here the CDR3 reads CASGWGGDSRYNEQFF. Written as DNA, the CDR3 is TGTGCTAGTGGTTGGGGGGGGGACAGCCGCTACAATGAGCAGTTCTTC. The whole variable domain, remainder taken from reference TRBV12-5 and TRBJ2-1, is DARVTQTPRHKVTEMGQEVTMRCQPILGHNTVFWYRQTMMQGLELLAYFRNRAPLDDSGMPKDRFSAEMPDATLATLKIQPSEPRDSAVYFCASGWGGDSRYNEQFFGPGTRLTVL.

This clonotype was counted a few times. The chain recombines TRBV7-4 with TRBJ2-1; D is perhaps TRBD1 or TRBD2 (6 bases each). The J call is in doubt because the DNA end fits TRBJ2-7 better. The length of the CDR3 is 16 residues. Germline V gene lookup returns CDR1 SGHVT and CDR2 SQSDAQ. The CDR3 bases are TGTGCCAGCAGCCCGAACGGGGGCAATTACTACAATGAGCAGTACTTC. Translated, it gives CASSPNGGNYYNEQYF.

The sample holds many counts of this clonotype. V is TRBV6-5 and J is TRBJ2-1; D is possibly TRBD1 (6 bases). The V gene's germline CDR1 is MNHEY and CDR2 SVGAGI. The CDR3 extends over 13 amino acids. V was cut by 2 bases and J by 8 bases, with 10 bases left in between. DNA of the CDR3: TGTGCCAGCAGTTACCAACAGGGCCATGAGCAGTTCTTC. It encodes CASSYQQGHEQFF.